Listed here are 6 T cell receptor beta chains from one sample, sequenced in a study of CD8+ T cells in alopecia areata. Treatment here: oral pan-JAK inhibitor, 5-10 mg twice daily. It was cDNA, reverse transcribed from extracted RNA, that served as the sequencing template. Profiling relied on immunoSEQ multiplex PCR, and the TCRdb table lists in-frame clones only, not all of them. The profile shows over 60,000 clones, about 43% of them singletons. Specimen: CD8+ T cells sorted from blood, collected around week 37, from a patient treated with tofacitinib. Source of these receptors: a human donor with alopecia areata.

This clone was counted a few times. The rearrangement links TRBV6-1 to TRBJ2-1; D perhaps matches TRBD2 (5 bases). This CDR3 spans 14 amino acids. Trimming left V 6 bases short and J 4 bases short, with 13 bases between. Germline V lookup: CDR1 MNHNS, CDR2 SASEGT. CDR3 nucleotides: TGTGCCAGCAGAACCGGACTCGATTACAATGAGCAGTTCTTC. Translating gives CASRTGLDYNEQFF.

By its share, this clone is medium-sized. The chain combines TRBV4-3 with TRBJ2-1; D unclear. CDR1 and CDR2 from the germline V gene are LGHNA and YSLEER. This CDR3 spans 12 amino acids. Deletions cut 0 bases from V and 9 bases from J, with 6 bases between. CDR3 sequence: CASSQDGVEQFF. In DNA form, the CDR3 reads TGCGCCAGCAGCCAAGATGGGGTTGAGCAGTTCTTC.

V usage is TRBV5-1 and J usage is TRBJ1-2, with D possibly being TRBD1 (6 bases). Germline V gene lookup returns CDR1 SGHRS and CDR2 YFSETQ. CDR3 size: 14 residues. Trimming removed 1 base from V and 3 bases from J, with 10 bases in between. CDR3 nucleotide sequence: TGCGCCAGCAGCTTGCGGACAGCCGACTATGGCTACACCTTC. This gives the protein CASSLRTADYGYTF.

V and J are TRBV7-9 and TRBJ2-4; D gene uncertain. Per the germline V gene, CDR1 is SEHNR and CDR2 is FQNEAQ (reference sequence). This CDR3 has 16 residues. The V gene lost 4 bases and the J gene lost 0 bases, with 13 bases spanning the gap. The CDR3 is CASSSTAGVAKNIQYF. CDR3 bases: TGTGCCAGCAGCTCCACAGCAGGAGTAGCCAAAAACATTCAGTACTTC. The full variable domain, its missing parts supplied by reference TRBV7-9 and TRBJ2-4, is DTGVSQNPRHKITKRGQNVTFRCDPISEHNRLYWYRQTLGQGPEFLTYFQNEAQLEKSRLLSDRFSAERPKGSFSTLEIQRTEQGDSAMYLCASSSTAGVAKNIQYFGAGTRLSVL.

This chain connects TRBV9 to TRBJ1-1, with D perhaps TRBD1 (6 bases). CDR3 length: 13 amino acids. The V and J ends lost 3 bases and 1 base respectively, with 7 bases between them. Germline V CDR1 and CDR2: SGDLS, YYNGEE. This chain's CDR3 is CASSAGQNTEAFF. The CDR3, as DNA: TGTGCCAGCAGCGCGGGACAGAACACTGAAGCTTTCTTT. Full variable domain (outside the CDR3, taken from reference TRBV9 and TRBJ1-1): DSGVTQTPKHLITATGQRVTLRCSPRSGDLSVYWYQQSLDQGLQFLIQYYNGEERAKGNILERFSAQQFPDLHSELNLSSLELGDSALYFCASSAGQNTEAFFGQGTRLTVV.

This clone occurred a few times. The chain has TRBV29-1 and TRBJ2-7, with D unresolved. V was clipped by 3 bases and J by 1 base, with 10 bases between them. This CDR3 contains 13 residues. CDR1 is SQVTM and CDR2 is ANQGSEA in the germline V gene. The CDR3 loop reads CSVETPKSYEQYF. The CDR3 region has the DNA TGCAGCGTTGAGACGCCGAAGTCCTACGAGCAGTACTTC.